This T cell receptor beta chain is drawn from a study of blood T cell repertoires in COVID-19. The wider study: PBMCs, B-cell-depleted T cells, or T cells provided the cDNA or gDNA that made up the material.

Only one count was recorded for this clone. Germline V lookup: CDR1 MNHEY, CDR2 SMNVEV (reference sequence). The J segment lost 2 bases and the V segment lost 5 bases, leaving 5 bases of the junction unmatched. The CDR3 is 15 amino acids. Original processing notes: Reference gene primers were amplified, and this amplification served to estimate nucleated cell counts. Sequenced by immunoSEQ multiplex PCR; TCRdb stores in-frame clones only, minus some. The V and J calls and clone size were taken over from that table, and D and trimming were inferred from the DNA. The profile shows just over 250,000 clones, about 87% of them singletons.

Material for sequencing was peripheral blood. The receptor was isolated from a woman in her 70s with COVID-19, enrolled during active disease. The chain couples TRBV27 to TRBJ2-7; TRBD2 matches 11 bases. Here the CDR3 reads CASSPRLAGPYEQYF. CDR3 nucleotide sequence: TGTGCCAGCAGTCCCAGACTAGCGGGACCCTACGAGCAGTACTTC.